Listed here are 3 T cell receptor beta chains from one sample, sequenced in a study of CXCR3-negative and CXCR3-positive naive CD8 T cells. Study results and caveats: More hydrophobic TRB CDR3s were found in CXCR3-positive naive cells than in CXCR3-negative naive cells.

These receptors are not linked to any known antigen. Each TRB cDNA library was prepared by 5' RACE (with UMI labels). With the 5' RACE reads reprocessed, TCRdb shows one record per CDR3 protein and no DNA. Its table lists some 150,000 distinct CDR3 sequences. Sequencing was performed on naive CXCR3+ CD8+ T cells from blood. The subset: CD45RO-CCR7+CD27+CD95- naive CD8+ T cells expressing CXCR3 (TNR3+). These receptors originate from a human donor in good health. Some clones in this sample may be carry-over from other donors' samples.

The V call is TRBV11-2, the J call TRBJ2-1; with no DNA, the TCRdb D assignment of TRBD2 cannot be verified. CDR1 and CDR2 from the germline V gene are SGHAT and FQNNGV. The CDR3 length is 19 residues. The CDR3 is CASSSTGTSGAGDNNEQFF.

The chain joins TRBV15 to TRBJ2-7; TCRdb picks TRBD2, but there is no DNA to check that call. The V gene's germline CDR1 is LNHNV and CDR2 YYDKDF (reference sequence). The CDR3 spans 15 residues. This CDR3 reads CATSGGGTLGDEQYF.

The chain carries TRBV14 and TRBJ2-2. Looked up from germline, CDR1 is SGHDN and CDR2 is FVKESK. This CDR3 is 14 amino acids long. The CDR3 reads CASSQGSFTGELFF.